This passage covers 7 T cell receptor beta chains from one sample sequenced in a study of naive and memory T cell subsets. Four PCR rounds used nested alpha and beta constant region primers plus the SP2 primer. TCRdb re-called the 5' RACE reads through MiXCR, storing one row per CDR3 protein. The sample consists of more than 45,000 distinct CDR3 sequences, roughly 7% of them appearing once. TCR cDNA received a 3' ligated oligonucleotide that carried a UMI. These TCRs come from a male donor in good health.

This clonotype has a count of ten or more. The chain employs TRBV10-3 and TRBJ2-1; 16 nucleotides match TRBD2. Unmatched junction bases numbered 5, after V lost 5 bases and J lost 7 bases. The germline V gene has CDR1 ENHRY and CDR2 SYGVKD. CDR3 size: 16 residues. CDR3 coding DNA: TGTGCCATCAGTCCCGGGACTAGCGGGAGGGGGAATGAGCAGTTCTTC. Its protein product is CAISPGTSGRGNEQFF.

This clonotype was seen ten or more times. The chain carries TRBV2 and TRBJ2-1; D is perhaps TRBD1 (6 bases). Germline lookup yields CDR1 SNHLY and CDR2 FYNNEI. The CDR3 totals 15 residues. Trimming removed 7 bases at V and 10 bases at J, with 23 bases between. As DNA, the CDR3 is TGTGCCAGCAAGCAAGGACAGCATTCCCTGGGAGAGCAGTTCTTC. Protein product: CASKQGQHSLGEQFF. The full variable domain, in which reference TRBV2 and TRBJ2-1 provide the parts outside the CDR3, is EPEVTQTPSHQVTQMGQEVILRCVPISNHLYFYWYRQILGQKVEFLVSFYNNEISEKSEIFDDQFSVERPDGSNFTLKIRSTKLEDSAMYFCASKQGQHSLGEQFFGPGTRLTVL.

This clonotype showed up many times. The J gene is TRBJ2-2, the V gene TRBV7-9; 11 nucleotides agree with TRBD1. Germline lookup yields CDR1 SEHNR and CDR2 FQNEAQ (reference sequence). Germline trimming cut 4 bases from V and 4 bases from J; bases unmatched to any gene: 5. The CDR3 contains 16 residues. The CDR3 coding sequence is TGTGCCAGCAGCTCCGGACAGGGGGCCGTCACCGGGGAGCTGTTTTTT. Translating gives CASSSGQGAVTGELFF.

In this sample, this clonotype turned up a few times. The chain links TRBV3-1 to TRBJ1-6; D gene ambiguous. CDR3 length: 13 amino acids. The ends were cut back, 0 bases at V and 10 bases at J, with 7 bases in the middle. Germline loops: CDR1 LGHDT, CDR2 YNNKEL (reference sequence). The CDR3 protein is CASSQDIRSPLHF. The CDR3 coding sequence is TGTGCCAGCAGCCAAGACATTCGGTCACCCCTCCACTTT.

This clonotype was seen only a few times. The chain is built from TRBV5-1 and TRBJ2-1; 8 bases are shared with TRBD2. The trim removed 4 bases at V and 6 bases at J, leaving 9 bases unmatched. Germline V gives CDR1 SGHRS, CDR2 YFSETQ. The CDR3 runs to 15 residues. The CDR3 DNA sequence: TGCGCCAGCAGCCGGAGCGGGAGCGGTTCCAATGAGCAGTTCTTC. Translating gives CASSRSGSGSNEQFF.

This clonotype showed up many times. V gene TRBV5-1 combines with J gene TRBJ2-2, with D unclear. Germline loops: CDR1 SGHRS, CDR2 YFSETQ. The CDR3 is 14 residues long. Between the trimmed V and J ends, which lost 0 bases and 6 bases, there was a span of 9 bases. In DNA, the CDR3 is TGCGCCAGCAGCTTGGTTGGACCCCCCGGGGAGCTGTTTTTT. It is translated as CASSLVGPPGELFF. The variable domain in full, completed from reference TRBV5-1 and TRBJ2-2, reads KAGVTQTPRYLIKTRGQQVTLSCSPISGHRSVSWYQQTPGQGLQFLFEYFSETQRNKGNFPGRFSGRQFSNSRSEMNVSTLELGDSALYLCASSLVGPPGELFFGEGSRLTVL.

This clonotype was seen repeatedly, ten times or more. The rearrangement uses TRBV20-1 and TRBJ1-2; no clear D. The CDR3 has 14 amino acids. Germline V lookup: CDR1 DFQATT, CDR2 SNEGSKA (reference sequence). CDR3 in DNA: TGCACGCCCCTCCAGGCGGGCGGTAACTATGGCTACACCTTC. Translating gives CTPLQAGGNYGYTF.